Following are 32 T cell receptor beta chains from one sample sequenced in a study of T cells in tuberculosis. The assay was immunoSEQ multiplex PCR, and TCRdb's table has in-frame clones only and misses some. The sample carries under 40,000 clones, 94% recorded once. The sample was PBMCs. Source of these receptors: a donor aged 10-35 years with latent tuberculosis or without tuberculosis infection.

This sequence joins TRBV29-1 and TRBJ2-5; 8 nucleotides line up with TRBD2. CDR3 length: 15 amino acids. Germline V gives CDR1 SQVTM, CDR2 ANQGSEA. V was clipped by 7 bases and J by 4 bases; unmatched bases: 14. Here the CDR3 reads CSARLATSVAETQYF. The CDR3 region has the DNA TGCAGCGCTCGACTAGCGACGAGTGTCGCAGAGACCCAGTACTTC.

The chain has TRBV2 and TRBJ2-5, with a possible D match to TRBD2 (5 bases). Trimming left V 2 bases short and J 2 bases short, with 6 bases between. CDR1 is SNHLY, CDR2 FYNNEI, per germline. CDR3 length: 13 amino acids. The CDR3 spells CASSETRQETQYF. CDR3 coding DNA: TGTGCCAGCAGTGAAACTAGGCAAGAGACCCAGTACTTC.

The chain combines TRBV2 with TRBJ2-1; D is possibly TRBD1 (5 bases). Trimming took 4 bases from V and 8 from J, leaving 21 bases between them. CDR1 and CDR2 (germline): SNHLY, FYNNEI. The CDR3 is made up of 16 amino acids. The chain's CDR3 is CASSGSQGLTLDEQFF. In nucleotides, the CDR3 is TGTGCCAGCAGTGGTTCCCAGGGCTTGACTTTGGATGAGCAGTTCTTC. Full variable domain (missing parts from reference TRBV2 and TRBJ2-1): EPEVTQTPSHQVTQMGQEVILRCVPISNHLYFYWYRQILGQKVEFLVSFYNNEISEKSEIFDDQFSVERPDGSNFTLKIRSTKLEDSAMYFCASSGSQGLTLDEQFFGPGTRLTVL.

V and J are TRBV30 and TRBJ1-4; 9 positions agree with TRBD1. Looked up from germline, CDR1 is GTSNPN and CDR2 is SVGIG (reference sequence). The J segment lost 12 bases and the V segment lost 3 bases, leaving 5 bases of the junction unmatched. The CDR3 extends over 12 amino acids. CDR3 DNA sequence: TGTGCCTGGAGGGGGACAGGGCTGGAACTGTTTTTT. Translating gives CAWRGTGLELFF. Looking up the rest from reference TRBV30 and TRBJ1-4 gives the full variable domain: SQTIHQWPATLVQPVGSPLSLECTVEGTSNPNLYWYRQAAGRGLQLLFYSVGIGQISSEVPQNLSASRPQDRQFILSSKKLLLSDSGFYLCAWRGTGLELFFGSGTQLSVL.

The CDR3 sequence: CASSLDRQETQYF. In DNA form, the CDR3 reads TGTGCCAGCAGCCTTGACAGACAAGAGACCCAGTACTTC. The chain carries TRBV9 and TRBJ2-5; maybe TRBD1 (5 bases). V lost 4 bases to trimming and J lost 2 bases, with 9 bases between them. This CDR3 spans 13 amino acids. CDR1 is SGDLS, CDR2 YYNGEE, per germline.

This clone has only a few counts. This chain connects TRBV19 to TRBJ1-2, with D unresolved. The CDR3 is 15 amino acids. Germline CDR1 and CDR2: LNHDA and SQIVND (reference sequence). Trimming pared 6 bases from V and 4 bases from J, leaving 18 bases between. CDR3 DNA sequence: TGTGCCAGTAGGCCACCGGGAAATCGGGGCTATGGCTACACCTTC. Amino acids: CASRPPGNRGYGYTF.

This clone was found a few times. This chain joins TRBV6-1 and TRBJ1-5; 7 nucleotides agree with TRBD1. Germline loops: CDR1 MNHNS, CDR2 SASEGT. This CDR3 is 15 amino acids long. V gave up 4 bases and J gave up 4 bases; unmatched junction bases: 7. The CDR3 nucleotides read TGTGCCAGCAGTGCTCGGACAGGCCCGAATCAGCCCCAGCATTTT. It codes for CASSARTGPNQPQHF.

The chain carries TRBV29-1 and TRBJ2-1; the match to TRBD2 covers 8 bases. The ends lost 7 bases at V and 5 bases at J; junction bases unmatched: 7. CDR1 SQVTM and CDR2 ANQGSEA come from the germline V gene. CDR3 size: 13 residues. CDR3 DNA: TGCAGCGGCCGACTAGCGAGGGACAATGAGCAGTTCTTC. This gives the protein CSGRLARDNEQFF.

The chain has TRBV4-3 and TRBJ2-1; 9 bases fit TRBD2. The germline V gene encodes CDR1 LGHNA and CDR2 YSLEER. V trimming: 4 bases; J trimming: 9 bases; junction bases outside the gene matches: 19. The CDR3 is 18 residues long. The CDR3 region has the DNA TGCGCCAGCAGCCGAAGTGTCAACCTCGCGGGAGGGCCGGGTGAGCAGTTCTTC. It yields the protein CASSRSVNLAGGPGEQFF.

This chain uses TRBV30 with TRBJ1-2; D is perhaps TRBD1 (5 bases). Trimming took 0 bases from V and 5 from J, leaving 13 bases between them. The CDR3 length is 14 residues. CDR1 and CDR2 (germline): GTSNPN, SVGIG (reference sequence). CDR3 nucleotides: TGTGCCTGGAGTGTACGGGGGGTTCAATATGGCTACACCTTC. It encodes CAWSVRGVQYGYTF. Drawing the rest from reference TRBV30 and TRBJ1-2, the complete variable domain is SQTIHQWPATLVQPVGSPLSLECTVEGTSNPNLYWYRQAAGRGLQLLFYSVGIGQISSEVPQNLSASRPQDRQFILSSKKLLLSDSGFYLCAWSVRGVQYGYTFGSGTRLTVV.

This clone appeared a single time. The V call is TRBV6-4, the J call TRBJ1-1; 8 bases are a match to TRBD1. V trimming: 3 bases; J trimming: 4 bases; junction bases outside the gene matches: 4. Germline-derived CDR1 and CDR2 are MRHNA and SNTAGT. This CDR3 is 14 amino acids long. CDR3 protein: CASSEQGGVTEAFF. In DNA, the CDR3 is TGTGCCAGCAGTGAACAGGGGGGGGTCACTGAAGCTTTCTTT.

This chain uses TRBV4-2 with TRBJ2-1, with D maybe TRBD2 (7 bases). The CDR3 has 15 residues. The germline V gene encodes CDR1 LGHNA and CDR2 YNFKEQ. V lost 0 bases, J lost 5 bases, and 11 bases lay in between. CDR3 protein: CASSQEGGQNNEQFF. The CDR3 region has the DNA TGTGCCAGCAGCCAAGAGGGGGGGCAGAACAATGAGCAGTTCTTC.

The V gene is TRBV30, the J gene TRBJ2-7, with 14 nucleotides matching TRBD2. Trimming at V came to 1 base and at J to 7 bases, leaving 6 bases not matched to a gene. Germline CDR1 is GTSNPN and CDR2 is SVGIG (reference sequence). The CDR3 has 15 amino acids. The CDR3 DNA is TGTGCCTGGAGTGGAAGACTAGCGGGAGGGGTGGAGCAGTACTTC. Translated, it gives CAWSGRLAGGVEQYF.

CDR3 DNA: TGTGCCAGCAGCGTAGGGAGGACTAGCGGCACAGATACGCAGTATTTT. It encodes CASSVGRTSGTDTQYF. The rearrangement joins TRBV9 to TRBJ2-3, with 9 positions matching TRBD2. The CDR3 totals 16 residues. J lost 1 base, V lost 0 bases, and 3 bases had no gene match. CDR1 SGDLS and CDR2 YYNGEE come from the germline V gene.

The chain combines TRBV6-1 with TRBJ2-5; no clear D gene. The CDR3 extends over 13 amino acids. Trimming took 6 bases from V and 3 from J, leaving 11 bases between them. CDR1 MNHNS and CDR2 SASEGT come from the germline V gene. CDR3 sequence (DNA): TGTGCCAGCAGGATAAGCAGGAAAGAGACCCAGTACTTC. The encoded protein is CASRISRKETQYF.

The chain has TRBV4-1 and TRBJ1-5; D possibly corresponds to TRBD1 (5 bases). The CDR3 sequence is 16 residues long. V was cut by 2 bases and J by 2 bases, with 13 bases left in between. Germline V lookup: CDR1 MGHRA, CDR2 YSYEKL. In DNA, the CDR3 is TGCGCCAGCAGCCAAAGGCCAGGGATTGGCAATCAGCCCCAGCATTTT. Protein sequence: CASSQRPGIGNQPQHF.

The V and J genes are TRBV7-9 and TRBJ2-4; 13 bases are shared with TRBD2. V shed 1 base and J 9 bases; nucleotides not matched to a gene: 6. This CDR3 is 16 amino acids long. Germline CDR1 and CDR2: SEHNR and FQNEAQ (reference sequence). The chain's CDR3 is CASSLGRTSGSSIQYF. CDR3 coding DNA: TGTGCCAGCAGCTTAGGTAGGACTAGCGGGAGTTCCATTCAGTACTTC. Looking up the rest from reference TRBV7-9 and TRBJ2-4 gives the full variable domain: DTGVSQNPRHKITKRGQNVTFRCDPISEHNRLYWYRQTLGQGPEFLTYFQNEAQLEKSRLLSDRFSAERPKGSFSTLEIQRTEQGDSAMYLCASSLGRTSGSSIQYFGAGTRLSVL.

The chain combines TRBV10-3 with TRBJ1-1, with a possible D match to TRBD1 (5 bases). Germline V CDR1 and CDR2: ENHRY, SYGVKD. Trimming pared 2 bases from V and 3 bases from J, leaving 10 bases between. The CDR3 sequence is 14 residues long. The CDR3 region has the DNA TGTGCCATCAGTGAGGGCAGGGTGGACACTGAAGCTTTCTTT. Protein product: CAISEGRVDTEAFF.

The rearrangement links TRBV11-2 to TRBJ1-2; no firm D call. Germline V CDR1 and CDR2: SGHAT, FQNNGV. CDR3 length: 15 residues. The V gene lost 4 bases and the J gene lost 1 base, with 13 bases spanning the gap. CDR3 loop: CASSWAGDLNYGYTF. The CDR3 bases are TGTGCCAGCAGCTGGGCGGGCGACCTTAACTATGGCTACACCTTC.

V is TRBV29-1 and J is TRBJ2-1, with 12 nucleotides matching TRBD2. CDR1 SQVTM and CDR2 ANQGSEA come from the germline V gene. The CDR3 has 17 amino acids. After removal of 3 bases from V and 5 bases from J, the junction contained 11 bases not matched to a gene. DNA for the CDR3: TGCAGCGTTGATGTAAGGCTAGCGGGAGGGCCCCACAATGAGCAGTTCTTC. As protein: CSVDVRLAGGPHNEQFF.

The V call is TRBV27, the J call TRBJ2-7, with D maybe TRBD1 (6 bases). This CDR3 has 13 amino acids. V was clipped by 2 bases and J by 5 bases, with 10 bases between them. Germline V gene lookup returns CDR1 MNHEY and CDR2 SMNVEV (reference sequence). The CDR3 here is CASSLNRADEQYF. The CDR3 nucleotides read TGTGCCAGCAGTTTAAACAGGGCCGACGAGCAGTACTTC.

The chain uses TRBV6-6 and TRBJ2-3; D uncertain. This CDR3 has 13 amino acids. Trimming cost V 0 bases and J 4 bases, with 5 bases left between them. Germline values: CDR1 MNHNY, CDR2 SVGAGI (reference sequence). CDR3 in DNA: TGTGCCAGCAGTTACTCATCTGCAGATACGCAGTATTTT. Its protein product is CASSYSSADTQYF.

The count of this clone is one. This sequence joins TRBV6-5 and TRBJ1-1, with 10 nucleotides matching TRBD1. Trimming cost V 7 bases and J 4 bases; bases outside gene matches: 3. Per the germline V gene, CDR1 is MNHEY and CDR2 is SVGAGI. CDR3 size: 13 residues. The CDR3 DNA reads as TGTGCCAGCACCAGGGACAGGGGCACTGAAGCTTTCTTT. Translating it yields CASTRDRGTEAFF.

The V and J genes are TRBV30 and TRBJ1-1; D gene unclear. CDR1 and CDR2 from the germline V gene are GTSNPN and SVGIG (reference sequence). This CDR3 is 16 amino acids long. Trimming shortened V by 3 bases and J by 3 bases, and 20 bases separated the two germline ends. CDR3 residues: CAWSPRLAGRDTEAFF. The DNA of the CDR3 is TGTGCCTGGAGCCCCCGATTAGCGGGGAGGGACACTGAAGCTTTCTTT.

V and J are TRBV7-9 and TRBJ1-3; 7 bases align to TRBD1. Germline V gene data show CDR1 as SEHNR and CDR2 as FQNEAQ (reference sequence). The CDR3 spans 16 residues. J was trimmed by 6 bases and V by 1 base; bases with no gene match: 9. DNA for the CDR3: TGTGCCAGCAGCTTAGGGGCCGGGACAGAGAAAAACACCATATATTTT. It is translated as CASSLGAGTEKNTIYF. The complete variable domain, with remaining parts taken from reference TRBV7-9 and TRBJ1-3, reads DTGVSQNPRHKITKRGQNVTFRCDPISEHNRLYWYRQTLGQGPEFLTYFQNEAQLEKSRLLSDRFSAERPKGSFSTLEIQRTEQGDSAMYLCASSLGAGTEKNTIYFGEGSWLTVV.

V and J are TRBV27 and TRBJ2-2; no definite D call. Germline-derived CDR1 and CDR2 are MNHEY and SMNVEV (reference sequence). The ends were cut back, 3 bases at V and 8 bases at J, with 7 bases in the middle. The CDR3 is 12 amino acids. The CDR3 coding sequence is TGTGCCAGCAGTTTCCCCCCGGGGGAGCTGTTTTTT. As protein: CASSFPPGELFF.

V gene TRBV11-2 combines with J gene TRBJ2-7; 10 bases are a match to TRBD1. CDR3 length: 15 residues. Germline lookup yields CDR1 SGHAT and CDR2 FQNNGV. With V trimmed by 5 bases and J by 4 bases, 8 bases remained unmatched. CDR3 bases: TGTGCCAGCAGCAGGGGGACAGGGGATCTATACGAGCAGTACTTC. Translation gives CASSRGTGDLYEQYF.

The chain has TRBV30 and TRBJ2-5, with D possibly matching TRBD2 (5 bases). The CDR3 spans 13 residues. CDR1 is GTSNPN, CDR2 SVGIG, per germline (reference sequence). The germline V and J ends were trimmed by 2 bases and 0 bases, with 7 bases remaining between them. The CDR3 is CAWSTGDQETQYF. CDR3 in DNA: TGTGCCTGGAGTACCGGGGACCAAGAGACCCAGTACTTC.

This clone is a singleton in its sample. The chain couples TRBV27 to TRBJ2-2, with a weak D call TRBD2 (6 bases). Germline CDR1 and CDR2: MNHEY and SMNVEV (reference sequence). V was pared by 6 bases and J by 10 bases, with 18 bases between. The CDR3 totals 14 residues. This CDR3 is CASRDLRESQELFF. In DNA form, the CDR3 reads TGTGCCAGCAGGGATCTCCGGGAGTCTCAGGAGCTGTTTTTT.

This sequence joins TRBV7-9 and TRBJ1-3; 9 positions match TRBD1. The V and J ends lost 8 bases and 8 bases, in that order; junction bases with no gene match: 4. Germline V lookup: CDR1 SEHNR, CDR2 FQNEAQ (reference sequence). CDR3 length: 12 amino acids. The CDR3 sequence: CASAWTGDTIYF. Here the CDR3 DNA reads TGTGCCAGCGCCTGGACAGGGGACACCATATATTTT.

V and J are TRBV9 and TRBJ2-7; TRBD2 agrees at 15 bases. Per germline, CDR1 SGDLS and CDR2 YYNGEE. The V gene end was trimmed by 0 bases and the J gene end by 7 bases; junction bases not matched to a gene: 2. The CDR3 totals 15 residues. The CDR3 loop reads CASSVGGLAGGEQYF. The CDR3 DNA is TGTGCCAGCAGCGTAGGGGGACTAGCGGGAGGTGAGCAGTACTTC.

The J gene is TRBJ2-1, the V gene TRBV7-2, with D uncertain. Trimming removed 1 base at V and 3 bases at J, with 10 bases between. CDR3 length: 15 residues. Per germline, CDR1 SGHTA and CDR2 FQGNSA. The CDR3 nucleotides are TGTGCCAGCAGCTTAGGAACCTCTAGCTACAATGAGCAGTTCTTC. Translation gives CASSLGTSSYNEQFF.